What follows are 5 T cell receptor beta chains derived from one specimen sequenced in a study of blood T cell repertoires in COVID-19. TCRdb keeps only in-frame clones here, not all; method: immunoSEQ multiplex PCR. The sample holds more than 300,000 clones, 88% seen once. The specimen sequenced was peripheral blood. The receptors were gathered from a woman between 70 and 85 years old with COVID-19, enrolled during active disease.

V is TRBV27 and J is TRBJ1-2; no firm D call. Germline V CDR1 and CDR2: MNHEY, SMNVEV (reference sequence). The CDR3 loop spans 15 amino acids. V shed 5 bases and J shed 2 bases, with 15 bases lying between them. The CDR3 reads CASSPTISGNYGYTF. As DNA, the CDR3 is TGTGCCAGCAGTCCGACGATCTCGGGGAACTATGGCTACACCTTC.

The chain employs TRBV4-2 and TRBJ2-7, with 11 bases lining up with TRBD2. The length of the CDR3 is 18 residues. Germline-derived CDR1 and CDR2 are LGHNA and YNFKEQ. The trim removed 0 bases at V and 6 bases at J, leaving 13 bases unmatched. The CDR3 sequence: CASSQDFNSGGVSSEQYF. The CDR3 coding sequence is TGTGCCAGCAGCCAAGATTTTAATAGCGGGGGGGTATCTAGCGAGCAGTACTTC.

The CDR3 here is CASSQRTVSSGNTIYF. CDR3 coding DNA: TGTGCCAGCAGCCAGAGGACAGTTTCCTCTGGAAACACCATATATTTT. The J gene is TRBJ1-3, the V gene TRBV3-1 (or the pseudogene TRBV3-2); maybe TRBD1 (6 bases). Germline V lookup: CDR1 LGHDT, CDR2 YNNKEL (reference sequence). Trimming cost V 3 bases and J 0 bases, with 12 bases left between them. The CDR3 extends over 16 amino acids.

The genes are TRBV28 and TRBJ2-7; 10 nucleotides match TRBD1. Germline V lookup: CDR1 MDHEN, CDR2 SYDVKM. This CDR3 has 14 residues. The trim removed 6 bases at V and 2 bases at J, leaving 4 bases unmatched. The CDR3 protein is CASSLGQGPYEQYF. CDR3 in DNA: TGTGCCAGCAGCTTGGGACAGGGGCCCTACGAGCAGTACTTC.

The chain recombines TRBV12-3 or TRBV12-4 with TRBJ1-6, with unresolved D. Trimming removed 6 bases from V and 7 bases from J, with 10 bases in between. The CDR3 consists of 13 residues. The CDR3 is CASSQSGNSPLHF. CDR3 DNA sequence: TGTGCCAGCAGCCAGAGCGGAAATTCACCCCTCCACTTT.